The 30 T cell receptor beta chains reported below all come from one sample, sequenced in a study of T cell changes during pregnancy in multiple sclerosis. Generated by immunoSEQ multiplex PCR, the TCRdb table keeps only in-frame clones and is missing some. Of 50,000 or so clones in the sample, approximately 91% were seen once. The starting material was CD8+ T cells from peripheral blood mononuclear cells, obtained after pregnancy. Receptors were obtained from a female donor with multiple sclerosis, enrolled in a pregnancy study.

On this clone itself: One end of the junction is discordant with germline, which a read error may explain. CDR3 nucleotide sequence: TGTGCCACCAGCGGAGAGGGCCCCGGGGGGACGAACACTGAAGCTTTCTTT. It codes for CATSGEGPGGTNTEAFF. The chain links TRBV15 to TRBJ1-1, with D maybe TRBD1 (5 bases). The CDR3 covers 17 residues. Germline CDR1 LNHNV, CDR2 YYDKDF (reference sequence).

The rearrangement joins TRBV7-9 to TRBJ1-2; 8 nucleotides match TRBD1. There are 14 residues in the CDR3. Trimming at V came to 0 bases and at J to 6 bases, leaving 3 bases not matched to a gene. Germline CDR1 reads SEHNR; CDR2 reads FQNEAQ (reference sequence). CDR3 sequence (DNA): TGTGCCAGCAGCTTAGCGCAGGGGGCTCATGGCTACACCTTC. Translating gives CASSLAQGAHGYTF.

For the CDR3, the DNA is TGCAGCGTTGAGGGCGGCAGGGTAAGCTCCTACAATGAGCAGTTCTTC. Protein sequence: CSVEGGRVSSYNEQFF. V usage is TRBV29-1 and J usage is TRBJ2-1, with D tentatively TRBD1 (5 bases). The V end was cut by 3 bases, the J end by 0 bases, with 15 bases between. CDR3 size: 16 residues. Germline V gene sequence: CDR1 SQVTM, CDR2 ANQGSEA.

J is TRBJ2-7 and V is TRBV29-1; a possible D gene is TRBD2 (5 bases). The CDR3 length is 13 residues. Germline loops: CDR1 SQVTM, CDR2 ANQGSEA. The ends were cut back, 4 bases at V and 5 bases at J, with 15 bases in the middle. The CDR3 DNA follows: TGCAGCGTTGGTCCAGGACTGGCGAACGAGCAGTACTTC. Its protein is CSVGPGLANEQYF.

This clone was seen once. The V and J genes are TRBV13 and TRBJ2-1, with no clear D. The CDR3 covers 14 residues. Deletions cut 0 bases from V and 5 bases from J, with 8 bases between. CDR1 is PRHDT and CDR2 is FYEKMQ in the germline V gene (reference sequence). In nucleotides, the CDR3 is TGTGCCAGCAGCTTAGGCGTAGCAGACAATGAGCAGTTCTTC. This sequence encodes CASSLGVADNEQFF.

V and J are TRBV19 and TRBJ2-5; possible D gene TRBD2, 5 bases. Deletions cut 3 bases from V and 5 bases from J, with 13 bases between. CDR1 LNHDA and CDR2 SQIVND come from the germline V gene (reference sequence). The CDR3 is 14 residues long. CDR3 in DNA: TGTGCCAGTAGTATGCCCTCGAGAGGGGAGACCCAGTACTTC. It translates to CASSMPSRGETQYF.

This clone was counted a few times. The V and J genes are TRBV5-6 and TRBJ1-1; TRBD1 matches at 7 bases. Germline V gives CDR1 SGHDT, CDR2 YYEEEE. With V trimmed by 4 bases and J by 3 bases, 6 bases remained unmatched. The CDR3 runs to 14 residues. CDR3 residues: CASSAGTEYTEAFF. DNA for the CDR3: TGTGCCAGCAGCGCCGGGACAGAGTACACTGAAGCTTTCTTT.

The chain employs TRBV6-6 and TRBJ1-4, with 9 bases fitting TRBD1. Germline lookup yields CDR1 MNHNY and CDR2 SVGAGI (reference sequence). V trimming: 2 bases; J trimming: 2 bases; junction bases outside the gene matches: 3. This CDR3 region has 16 residues. CDR3 sequence: CASSYVGQGTNEKLFF. For the CDR3, the DNA is TGTGCCAGCAGTTACGTAGGACAGGGGACTAATGAAAAACTGTTTTTT.

The V call is TRBV30, the J call TRBJ2-1, with D possibly TRBD1 on 5 matching bases. CDR1 and CDR2 from the germline V gene are GTSNPN and SVGIG (reference sequence). Trimming stripped 4 bases from V and 7 bases from J, with 20 bases between. There are 15 residues in the CDR3. The CDR3 DNA reads TGTGCCTGGAAGTCGCGCAGGGAATGGGGAAATGAGCAGTTCTTC. As protein: CAWKSRREWGNEQFF.

This clone was seen more than once but under ten times. This chain uses TRBV9 with TRBJ2-2; 12 positions agree with TRBD1. The ends lost 4 bases at V and 0 bases at J; junction bases unmatched: 7. The V gene's germline CDR1 is SGDLS and CDR2 YYNGEE. The CDR3 contains 18 residues. The CDR3 loop is CASSLGTGGPANTGELFF. In DNA form, the CDR3 reads TGTGCCAGCAGCCTCGGGACAGGGGGCCCCGCGAACACCGGGGAGCTGTTTTTT.

This rearrangement joins TRBV10-1 to TRBJ1-5, with a weak D call TRBD1 (5 bases). The ends were cut back, 7 bases at V and 9 bases at J, with 7 bases in the middle. CDR3 size: 10 residues. Germline V lookup: CDR1 WNHNN, CDR2 SYGVQD (reference sequence). The CDR3 bases are TGCGCCAGCACCGGGGGGCCCCAGCATTTT. Amino acids: CASTGGPQHF.

The V and J genes are TRBV2 and TRBJ1-1; D is unclear. CDR3 size: 13 residues. V was cut by 5 bases and J by 4 bases, with 11 bases left in between. Germline values: CDR1 SNHLY, CDR2 FYNNEI. The CDR3 DNA follows: TGTGCCAGCAGTCGGGGTGGTAGCACTGAAGCTTTCTTT. It encodes CASSRGGSTEAFF.

A note on this clone: At one end the junction does not follow the germline gene, possibly because of a read error. The J gene is TRBJ1-1, the V gene TRBV7-7; D not resolved. The CDR3 has 13 residues. In germline, CDR1 is SSHAT, CDR2 FNYEAQ (reference sequence). The CDR3 loop reads CASSLTEGSEAFF. In DNA form, the CDR3 reads TGTGCTAGCAGCTTGACCGAGGGCTCTGAAGCTTTCTTT. Full variable domain (missing parts from reference TRBV7-7 and TRBJ1-1): GAGVSQSPRYKVTKRGQDVTLRCDPISSHATLYWYQQALGQGPEFLTYFNYEAQPDKSGLPSDRFSAERPEGSISTLTIQRTEQRDSAMYRCASSLTEGSEAFFGQGTRLTVV.

The CDR3 DNA sequence: TGCGCCAGCAGCTTGGTACCGGGGGTGGCCTACGAGCAGTACTTC. Its protein product is CASSLVPGVAYEQYF. The chain links TRBV5-1 to TRBJ2-7; possible D gene TRBD2, 6 bases. Between the trimmed V and J ends, which lost 0 bases and 2 bases, there was a span of 12 bases. The V gene's germline CDR1 is SGHRS and CDR2 YFSETQ. CDR3 length: 15 amino acids.

V gene TRBV4-2 combines with J gene TRBJ2-2; 9 bases agree with TRBD1. CDR1 is LGHNA and CDR2 is YNFKEQ in the germline V gene. The CDR3 runs 16 residues. The J segment lost 7 bases and the V segment lost 0 bases, leaving 6 bases of the junction unmatched. The CDR3 DNA sequence: TGTGCCAGCAGCCAAGATGGGACAGGGTACAGCGGGGAGCTGTTTTTT. Its translation: CASSQDGTGYSGELFF.

This sequence joins TRBV30 and TRBJ1-1; D is uncertain. V was clipped by 4 bases and J by 10 bases, with 19 bases between them. The CDR3 is 13 amino acids. Germline V gene sequence: CDR1 GTSNPN, CDR2 SVGIG (reference sequence). DNA for the CDR3: TGTGCCTGGAACGCCGCCGACCAGGATGGAGCTTTCTTT. It is translated as CAWNAADQDGAFF.

This sequence joins TRBV19 and TRBJ2-4; 9 bases map to TRBD2. J was trimmed by 9 bases and V by 5 bases; bases with no gene match: 5. The CDR3 loop spans 13 amino acids. Germline V gene sequence: CDR1 LNHDA, CDR2 SQIVND (reference sequence). CDR3 sequence: CASSFAGGTIQYF. The CDR3 DNA is TGTGCCAGTAGTTTCGCGGGGGGGACCATTCAGTACTTC. Complete variable domain (other parts from reference TRBV19 and TRBJ2-4): DGGITQSPKYLFRKEGQNVTLSCEQNLNHDAMYWYRQDPGQGLRLIYYSQIVNDFQKGDIAEGYSVSREKKESFPLTVTSAQKNPTAFYLCASSFAGGTIQYFGAGTRLSVL.

The J gene is TRBJ1-6, the V gene TRBV27; TRBD1 aligns across 8 bases. J was trimmed by 9 bases and V by 3 bases; bases with no gene match: 7. Germline values: CDR1 MNHEY, CDR2 SMNVEV (reference sequence). CDR3 length: 15 residues. The CDR3 here is CASSFTGGPSSPLHF. The CDR3 bases are TGTGCCAGCAGTTTCACAGGGGGGCCTAGTTCACCCCTCCACTTT.

The CDR3 DNA is TGTGCCAGCAGCGTATCCCTAGCGGGAGGCAATGAGCAGTTCTTC. Protein: CASSVSLAGGNEQFF. The chain carries TRBV9 and TRBJ2-1, with 11 bases aligning to TRBD2. V lost 1 base and J lost 6; bases outside the gene matches: 3. The CDR3 is made up of 15 amino acids. The germline V gene encodes CDR1 SGDLS and CDR2 YYNGEE.

Only one count was recorded for this clone. The chain combines TRBV10-2 with TRBJ2-7; D possibly corresponds to TRBD1 (5 bases). This CDR3 has 14 amino acids. The V gene lost 3 bases and the J gene lost 1 base, with 10 bases spanning the gap. Per germline, CDR1 WSHSY and CDR2 SAAADI. The CDR3 region has the DNA TGCGCCAGCAGTGACCCAGGGCCATCCTACGAGCAGTACTTC. It is translated as CASSDPGPSYEQYF.

CDR3 sequence: CASSPRSGGYEFYYEQYF. Written as DNA, the CDR3 is TGTGCCAGCTCACCAAGGTCAGGGGGCTATGAATTCTACTACGAGCAGTACTTC. The chain carries TRBV18 and TRBJ2-7; TRBD1 matches at 8 bases. The CDR3 has 18 residues. V gave up 2 bases and J gave up 3 bases; unmatched junction bases: 15. Germline V gives CDR1 KGHSH, CDR2 LQKENI.

The CDR3 DNA sequence: TGTGCCAGCAGTGATCCCCGGGTCCAGAGGGACGAGCAGTACTTC. It yields the protein CASSDPRVQRDEQYF. The chain employs TRBV2 and TRBJ2-7, with D maybe TRBD2 (5 bases). This CDR3 contains 15 residues. Trimming pared 3 bases from V and 5 bases from J, leaving 17 bases between. Germline V gene sequence: CDR1 SNHLY, CDR2 FYNNEI.

The chain joins TRBV13 to TRBJ2-7; 8 bases agree with TRBD2. This CDR3 comprises 16 residues. The V segment lost 5 bases and the J segment 0 bases; nucleotides outside the gene matches: 9. Germline CDR1 PRHDT, CDR2 FYEKMQ (reference sequence). For the CDR3, the DNA is TGTGCCAGCAGCCATAATGGTCTAGCGGGCTCCTACGAGCAGTACTTC. Protein product: CASSHNGLAGSYEQYF.

The chain employs TRBV27 and TRBJ2-4; 7 bases line up with TRBD1. After removal of 5 bases from V and 8 bases from J, the junction contained 6 bases not matched to a gene. There are 13 residues in the CDR3. Germline V CDR1 and CDR2: MNHEY, SMNVEV (reference sequence). In DNA form, the CDR3 reads TGTGCCAGCAGTGCAGGGGGTTGGGACATTCAGTACTTC. The encoded protein is CASSAGGWDIQYF.

V is TRBV18 and J is TRBJ2-2; D gene uncertain. In germline, CDR1 is KGHSH, CDR2 LQKENI. Trimming cost V 4 bases and J 0 bases, with 9 bases left between them. The CDR3 is made up of 15 amino acids. CDR3 bases: TGTGCCAGCTCACTTATGGGCCCGAACACCGGGGAGCTGTTTTTT. It encodes CASSLMGPNTGELFF.

CDR3 nucleotide sequence: TGTGCCAGTAGTGGGAGACCTCGACCTCAGCCCCAGCATTTT. Translated: CASSGRPRPQPQHF. This chain uses TRBV19 with TRBJ1-5; no firm D call. This CDR3 has 14 residues. V lost 5 bases and J 6 bases, leaving 14 bases between the germline ends. Germline V gives CDR1 LNHDA, CDR2 SQIVND (reference sequence).

The chain combines TRBV6-1 with TRBJ2-6; D possibly corresponds to TRBD1 (6 bases). The V gene's germline CDR1 is MNHNS and CDR2 SASEGT. There are 17 residues in the CDR3. Trimming shortened V by 3 bases and J by 0 bases, and 12 bases separated the two germline ends. This chain's CDR3 is CASSEGAGRSGANVLTF. The CDR3 DNA reads as TGTGCCAGCAGTGAGGGGGCAGGCCGCTCTGGGGCCAACGTCCTGACTTTC.

V and J are TRBV29-1 and TRBJ2-7; D perhaps matches TRBD1 (5 bases). V was cut by 6 bases and J by 0 bases, with 12 bases left in between. The CDR3 length is 13 residues. CDR1 and CDR2 (germline): SQVTM, ANQGSEA. The CDR3, as DNA: TGCAGCGTCATCAGGGCGAACTCCTACGAGCAGTACTTC. Its protein is CSVIRANSYEQYF.

The chain combines TRBV28 with TRBJ2-7, with D perhaps TRBD1 (6 bases). The CDR3 is 15 residues long. Trimming left V 6 bases short and J 1 base short, with 16 bases between. CDR1 and CDR2 (germline): MDHEN, SYDVKM. The chain's CDR3 is CASRKGTNPSYEQYF. The CDR3 nucleotides read TGTGCCAGCAGAAAAGGGACAAACCCATCCTACGAGCAGTACTTC.

V and J are TRBV4-1 and TRBJ2-3; tentatively, D is TRBD2 (6 bases). In germline, CDR1 is MGHRA, CDR2 YSYEKL. CDR3 size: 13 residues. V gave up 2 bases and J gave up 6 bases, with 9 bases separating them. The DNA for the CDR3 is TGCGCCAGCAGCCAACAGGCGGGGGATACGCAGTATTTT. It specifies CASSQQAGDTQYF.